This TCR beta chain comes out of a study of Ad26.COV2.S vaccination and SARS-CoV-2 variants. Treatment defined: approximately 18 received Ad26.COV2.S at low or high dose, single or two shots; about five received placebo; per-sample allocation not given. Material that was analyzed had been drawn on day 63 after the first vaccine or placebo injection. The method was immunoSEQ multiplex PCR; TCRdb's version includes in-frame clones alone and lacks a portion of them. The sample shows some 370,000 clones, about 80% of them seen only once. The CDR3 covers 17 residues. Per the germline V gene, CDR1 is LNHDA and CDR2 is SQIVND (reference sequence). The V gene lost 2 bases and the J gene lost 8 bases, with 22 bases spanning the gap.

The sequence was obtained from a person between 18 and 65 years old who received the Ad26.COV2.S COVID-19 vaccine or a placebo. This specimen consisted of peripheral blood, obtained in a trial of Ad26.COV2.S vaccine versus placebo. The chain links TRBV19 to TRBJ2-1; the D gene is possibly TRBD1 (6 bases). The chain's CDR3 is CASSISVGAGARDEQFF. The CDR3 DNA reads TGTGCCAGTAGTATATCTGTTGGAGCAGGGGCCCGCGATGAGCAGTTCTTC.